The 10 T cell receptor beta chains below were found in one sample sequenced in a study of blood T cell repertoires in COVID-19. Clones were read by immunoSEQ multiplex PCR, and TCRdb kept only the in-frame ones, dropping some. The sample consists of a few hundred thousand clones, 80% of them appearing once. The sequenced sample consisted of PBMCs or T cells enriched from blood (not recorded which). The receptors were sampled from a woman between 40 and 55 years old with acute COVID-19.

This clone was picked up a small number of times. The V gene is TRBV3-1 (or the pseudogene TRBV3-2), the J gene TRBJ1-4; possible D gene TRBD1, 6 bases. Per germline, CDR1 LGHDT and CDR2 YNNKEL (reference sequence). The length of the CDR3 is 14 residues. The V end was cut by 0 bases, the J end by 13 bases, with 15 bases between. DNA for the CDR3: TGTGCCAGCAGCCAAGATGGGGGGGGCAGAAGACTGTTTTTT. Protein: CASSQDGGGRRLFF.

This clone was counted between two and nine times. This sequence joins TRBV6-2 or TRBV6-3 and TRBJ2-7, with 12 positions matching TRBD2. J gave up 0 bases and V 2 bases, and 8 bases lay outside the gene matches. The CDR3 contains 18 residues. CDR1 is MNHEY and CDR2 is SVGEGT in the germline V gene. The CDR3 DNA reads TGTGCCAGCAGTTACGAACTAGCGGGAGGCCTATTCTCCTACGAGCAGTACTTC. Translation: CASSYELAGGLFSYEQYF.

The chain recombines TRBV2 with TRBJ2-7; D is unresolved. This CDR3 has 12 residues. V was pared by 6 bases and J by 4 bases, with 10 bases between. Germline V gene lookup returns CDR1 SNHLY and CDR2 FYNNEI. The CDR3 loop reads CASSSDLYEQYF. Here the CDR3 DNA reads TGTGCCAGCAGCTCAGATCTGTACGAGCAGTACTTC.

The V gene is TRBV24-1, the J gene TRBJ1-2; D is ambiguous. Germline values: CDR1 KGHDR, CDR2 SFDVKD. The CDR3 covers 14 residues. The V gene lost 7 bases and the J gene lost 7 bases, with 18 bases spanning the gap. The CDR3 bases are TGTGCCACCAGAGCCCCGGGTCTGCAGACTGGCTACACCTTC. Its protein product is CATRAPGLQTGYTF.

Only one count was recorded for this clone. The rearrangement uses TRBV28 and TRBJ2-1; 8 nucleotides line up with TRBD1. The V gene end was trimmed by 6 bases and the J gene end by 4 bases; junction bases not matched to a gene: 2. CDR1 is MDHEN and CDR2 is SYDVKM in the germline V gene. The CDR3 covers 13 residues. CDR3: CASSGQGYNEQFF. The CDR3, as DNA: TGTGCCAGCAGCGGACAGGGATACAATGAGCAGTTCTTC.

The rearrangement joins TRBV7-2 to TRBJ2-3, with D maybe TRBD2 (5 bases). Germline CDR1 is SGHTA and CDR2 is FQGNSA. Trimming shortened V by 2 bases and J by 0 bases, and 12 bases separated the two germline ends. This CDR3 has 16 amino acids. CDR3 DNA: TGTGCCAGCAGCTTACGATCAGCGGATAGCACAGATACGCAGTATTTT. Amino acid sequence: CASSLRSADSTDTQYF.

In DNA, the CDR3 is TGTGCCAGCAGCCCCGACGGGAGAGGCTACGAGCAGTACTTC. Translated: CASSPDGRGYEQYF. The chain joins TRBV11-3 to TRBJ2-7; D perhaps matches TRBD2 (6 bases). V lost 5 bases and J lost 3, with 14 bases in between. CDR1 SGHNT and CDR2 YENEEA come from the germline V gene. CDR3 length: 14 amino acids.

The chain couples TRBV5-1 to TRBJ1-1; 8 nucleotides line up with TRBD1. The CDR3 consists of 14 residues. V was pared by 5 bases and J by 4 bases, with 7 bases of the junction left unmatched. Per the germline V gene, CDR1 is SGHRS and CDR2 is YFSETQ. In nucleotides, the CDR3 is TGCGCCAGCAGACAGGGGGGAGACGGCACTGAAGCTTTCTTT. This codes for CASRQGGDGTEAFF.

Here the CDR3 reads CASTPGASNQPQHF. Here the CDR3 DNA reads TGTGCCAGCACCCCAGGGGCCAGCAATCAGCCCCAGCATTTT. The V call is TRBV2, the J call TRBJ1-5; TRBD1 might be the D (6 bases). Germline V gene sequence: CDR1 SNHLY, CDR2 FYNNEI. V lost 7 bases and J 1 base, leaving 11 bases between the germline ends. CDR3 size: 14 residues. The complete variable domain, with remaining parts taken from reference TRBV2 and TRBJ1-5, reads EPEVTQTPSHQVTQMGQEVILRCVPISNHLYFYWYRQILGQKVEFLVSFYNNEISEKSEIFDDQFSVERPDGSNFTLKIRSTKLEDSAMYFCASTPGASNQPQHFGDGTRLSIL.

The chain employs TRBV10-3 and TRBJ2-5; 7 bases match TRBD1. The germline V gene encodes CDR1 ENHRY and CDR2 SYGVKD. V lost 6 bases to trimming and J lost 5 bases; unmatched junction nucleotides: 9. The CDR3 sequence is 14 residues long. CDR3 region: CAIRRTGLGETQYF. The CDR3, as DNA: TGTGCCATCAGAAGGACAGGTCTTGGGGAGACCCAGTACTTC.